Listed below are T cell receptor beta chains from one sample, sequenced in a study of blood T cells in healthy people across ages. TCRdb itself ran the 5' RACE reads through MiXCR, one entry per CDR3 protein. Of 1.5 million to 2 million distinct CDR3 sequences listed, 28% are singletons. Material: blood. Receptors were obtained from a woman aged 25 to 39 in good health. The CDR3 runs from the conserved cysteine through the conserved F or W. The order of the fields is clone size, D gene, J gene, V gene, CDR3 protein, CDR3 DNA. The D gene is left open where the match is weak. Clone size is stated in some rows and not others, as once, few, many or a class when expanded.

size: many
D: .
J: TRBJ2-7
V: TRBV20-1
CDR3: CSARLSGASYEQYF
DNA: TGCAGTGCTAGGTTGTCAGGAGCCTCCTACGAGCAGTACTTC

size: .
D: .
J: TRBJ2-3
V: TRBV5-1
CDR3: CASSSPDGLRGVGPDTQYF
DNA: TGCGCCAGCTCCTCCCCCGACGGACTAAGGGGAGTGGGTCCCGATACGCAGTATTTT

size: many
D: TRBD2
J: TRBJ2-7
V: TRBV6-2/TRBV6-3
CDR3: CASSISPLAGAVEQYF
DNA: TGTGCCAGCAGCATCTCACCTTTAGCGGGAGCCGTCGAGCAGTACTTC

size: many
D: TRBD2
J: TRBJ2-1
V: TRBV24-1
CDR3: CATSDSAGIRHEQFF
DNA: TGTGCCACCAGTGATTCAGCGGGAATCCGCCATGAGCAGTTCTTC

size: few
D: .
J: TRBJ1-5
V: TRBV6-5
CDR3: CASGQGGGNQPQHF
DNA: TGTGCCAGCGGTCAGGGCGGAGGCAATCAGCCCCAGCATTTT

size: few
D: TRBD2
J: TRBJ2-7
V: TRBV5-1
CDR3: CASSYFLQGSSGTSHEQYF
DNA: TGCGCCAGCAGCTATTTCCTACAGGGTTCTAGCGGGACCAGCCACGAGCAGTACTTC

size: .
D: .
J: TRBJ2-1
V: TRBV3-1
CDR3: CASSQYRERSYNEQFF
DNA: TGTGCCAGCAGCCAATACAGGGAGCGGTCCTACAATGAGCAGTTCTTC

size: .
D: .
J: TRBJ1-2
V: TRBV13
CDR3: CASSSYDTYGYTF
DNA: TGTGCCAGCAGCTCTTACGATACCTATGGCTACACCTTC

size: few
D: .
J: TRBJ2-1
V: TRBV21-1
CDR3: CASSCREVRSSYNEQFF
DNA: TGTGCCAGCAGCTGCCGGGAGGTCAGGAGCTCCTACAATGAGCAGTTCTTC

size: .
D: TRBD2
J: TRBJ2-5
V: TRBV11-2
CDR3: CASSPGLLGQETQYF
DNA: TGTGCCAGCAGCCCGGGACTACTGGGGCAAGAGACCCAGTACTTC

size: many
D: .
J: TRBJ2-7
V: TRBV4-2
CDR3: CASRVTEGKDYYEQYF
DNA: TGTGCCAGCAGGGTAACGGAAGGGAAAGACTACTACGAGCAGTACTTC

size: few
D: .
J: TRBJ2-6
V: TRBV5-5
CDR3: CASSFMAGANVLTF
DNA: TGTGCCAGCAGCTTCATGGCTGGGGCCAACGTCCTGACTTTC

size: .
D: .
J: TRBJ2-7
V: TRBV4-3
CDR3: CASSQSEGVGYEQYF
DNA: TGCGCCAGCAGCCAATCTGAGGGGGTAGGCTACGAGCAGTACTTC

size: few
D: .
J: TRBJ2-6
V: TRBV5-4
CDR3: CASSTGPGLYSGANVQTF
DNA: TGTGCCAGCAGCACGGGTCCGGGCCTCTACTCTGGGGCCAACGTCCAGACTTTC

size: .
D: TRBD1
J: TRBJ1-2
V: TRBV7-2
CDR3: CASTYQNRGYGYTF
DNA: TGTGCCAGCACCTATCAAAACAGGGGCTATGGCTACACCTTC

size: many
D: TRBD2
J: TRBJ2-5
V: TRBV12-3/TRBV12-4
CDR3: CASSFSGGETQYF
DNA: TGTGCCAGCAGTTTCTCGGGAGGAGAGACCCAGTACTTC

size: .
D: .
J: TRBJ2-1
V: TRBV7-9
CDR3: CASSLEATKETQFF
DNA: TGTGCCAGCAGCTTAGAAGCGACAAAAGAGACCCAGTTCTTC

size: .
D: TRBD2
J: TRBJ2-7
V: TRBV20-1
CDR3: CSARQLAGGTYEQYF
DNA: TGCAGTGCTAGACAACTAGCGGGGGGGACCTACGAGCAGTACTTC